These 24 T cell receptor beta chains originate from one sample sequenced in a study of shared clonotypes between healthy human individuals. Clones were read by immunoSEQ multiplex PCR, and TCRdb kept only the in-frame ones, dropping some. The data show about 660,000 clones, approximately 74% seen once. Sequenced input: memory CD4+ T cells sorted from blood. Subset noted: CD45RA-negative fraction. These receptors came from a woman aged 30 to 39 in good health.

The V gene is TRBV6-1, the J gene TRBJ2-3; unclear D gene. Trimming pared 3 bases from V and 6 bases from J, leaving 10 bases between. The CDR3 spans 13 residues. Germline CDR1 MNHNS, CDR2 SASEGT. CDR3 loop: CASSDYLRDTQYF. The CDR3 DNA reads as TGTGCCAGCAGTGACTACCTTCGGGATACGCAGTATTTT.

CDR3: CASGLAGGSVGTQYF. DNA for the CDR3: TGTGCCAGTGGACTAGCGGGAGGGTCAGTCGGTACGCAGTATTTT. This sequence joins TRBV19 and TRBJ2-3, with TRBD2 matching over 15 bases. There are 15 residues in the CDR3. Germline CDR1 and CDR2: LNHDA and SQIVND (reference sequence). The J segment lost 8 bases and the V segment lost 8 bases, leaving 8 bases of the junction unmatched.

The chain uses TRBV5-8 and TRBJ1-2; D may be TRBD1 (6 bases). Germline assignment: CDR1 SGHTS and CDR2 YDEGEE. With 0 bases removed from V and 4 bases from J, the gap between germline ends came to 19 bases. This CDR3 is built from 17 residues. In DNA form, the CDR3 reads TGTGCCAGCAGCTTGGGGTTAAATGAGGACAGTATCTATGGCTACACCTTC. Translation: CASSLGLNEDSIYGYTF.

This rearrangement joins TRBV7-2 to TRBJ2-1; perhaps D is TRBD1 or TRBD2 (6 bases each). V dropped 3 bases and J dropped 4 bases, with 10 bases sitting between them. CDR1 is SGHTA, CDR2 FQGNSA, per germline. The CDR3 contains 14 residues. CDR3 DNA sequence: TGTGCCAGCAGCTTCAAGGGGGGTTACAATGAGCAGTTCTTC. Its protein is CASSFKGGYNEQFF.

This clone was observed a few times. J is TRBJ2-3 and V is TRBV28; D perhaps matches TRBD1 (6 bases). Germline V lookup: CDR1 MDHEN, CDR2 SYDVKM. The CDR3 covers 15 residues. V lost 2 bases, J lost 0 bases, and 9 bases lay in between. The CDR3 coding sequence is TGTGCCAGCAGTTTACGGGACATTAGCACAGATACGCAGTATTTT. This encodes CASSLRDISTDTQYF.

The chain recombines TRBV18 with TRBJ2-7; weak D call: TRBD1 (6 bases). V was pared by 1 base and J by 4 bases, with 11 bases between. The CDR3 spans 14 residues. Germline V CDR1 and CDR2: KGHSH, LQKENI. CDR3 coding DNA: TGTGCCAGCTCACCACGACAGGAACTTTACGAGCAGTACTTC. Translation gives CASSPRQELYEQYF. Based on the CDR3 plus reference TRBV18 and TRBJ2-7, the full variable domain is NAGVMQNPRHLVRRRGQEARLRCSPMKGHSHVYWYRQLPEEGLKFMVYLQKENIIDESGMPKERFSAEFPKEGPSILRIQQVVRGDSAAYFCASSPRQELYEQYFGPGTRLTVT.

J is TRBJ2-1 and V is TRBV7-8; 11 bases line up with TRBD2. The J segment lost 10 bases and the V segment lost 11 bases, leaving 10 bases of the junction unmatched. The CDR3 contains 13 residues. The germline V gene encodes CDR1 SGHVS and CDR2 FQNEAQ. CDR3: CASGTSGEGEQFF. CDR3 in DNA: TGTGCCTCCGGGACTAGCGGAGAGGGGGAGCAGTTCTTC.

This sequence joins TRBV28 and TRBJ2-5; D gene ambiguous. Trimming pared 3 bases from V and 0 bases from J, leaving 11 bases between. Germline V gene lookup returns CDR1 MDHEN and CDR2 SYDVKM. The CDR3 sequence is 15 residues long. The CDR3 nucleotides are TGTGCCAGCAGTTTCAGGCCGCGAAACCAAGAGACCCAGTACTTC. Amino acids: CASSFRPRNQETQYF.

The J gene is TRBJ2-1, the V gene TRBV7-8, with TRBD2 matching 11 bases. The CDR3 runs to 18 residues. Germline lookup yields CDR1 SGHVS and CDR2 FQNEAQ. J gave up 0 bases and V 2 bases, and 6 bases lay outside the gene matches. DNA for the CDR3: TGTGCCAGCAGCTTAAAACGACTAGCGGGAACCTCCTACAATGAGCAGTTCTTC. Amino acids: CASSLKRLAGTSYNEQFF.

To note about this clone: A much larger clonotype is one base distant, so this may be a read error. Other nucleotide sequences from this sample produce the same CDR3. V and J are TRBV5-1 and TRBJ2-1; D is perhaps TRBD1 (5 bases). This CDR3 is 15 amino acids long. V lost 2 bases, J lost 0 bases, and 9 bases lay in between. Germline CDR1 is SGHRS and CDR2 is YFSETQ. The DNA for the CDR3 is TGCGCCAGCAGCTTAGACAGCTACTCCTACAATGAGCAGTTCTTC. This codes for CASSLDSYSYNEQFF.

V and J are TRBV25-1 and TRBJ2-7; 8 bases line up with TRBD1. The CDR3 is 14 amino acids. V gave up 2 bases and J gave up 5 bases; unmatched junction bases: 5. CDR1 MGHDK and CDR2 SYGVNS come from the germline V gene. Here the CDR3 DNA reads TGTGCCAGCAGTGAACCTAACAGGGGGGACGAGCAGTACTTC. Translating it yields CASSEPNRGDEQYF.

The V and J genes are TRBV9 and TRBJ1-1; D remains ambiguous. This CDR3 contains 14 residues. Trimming pared 3 bases from V and 3 bases from J, leaving 12 bases between. The germline gives CDR1 SGDLS, CDR2 YYNGEE. DNA for the CDR3: TGTGCCAGCAGCGGGTTTATTGGGGACACTGAAGCTTTCTTT. Amino acid sequence: CASSGFIGDTEAFF.

Only one count was recorded for this clone. The rearrangement joins TRBV7-8 to TRBJ1-5; TRBD1 is a possible D gene (6 bases). The germline CDR1 and CDR2 sequences are SGHVS and FQNEAQ. The CDR3 runs 17 residues. V gave up 1 base and J gave up 3 bases, with 16 bases separating them. The CDR3 reads CASSLGGTGRINQPQHF. DNA for the CDR3: TGTGCCAGCAGCTTAGGAGGAACAGGGAGGATCAATCAGCCCCAGCATTTT.

This clone was detected only once. This sequence joins TRBV18 and TRBJ1-5; D not certain. Germline V lookup: CDR1 KGHSH, CDR2 LQKENI. This CDR3 comprises 14 residues. The V and J ends lost 4 bases and 4 bases respectively, with 11 bases between them. The CDR3 bases are TGTGCCAGCTCACTGACGGGTTGGAATCAGCCCCAGCATTTT. Translating it yields CASSLTGWNQPQHF.

The V call is TRBV6-6, the J call TRBJ2-1; 9 positions agree with TRBD2. V lost 5 bases, J lost 9 bases, and 8 bases stayed unmatched. Germline V gene lookup returns CDR1 MNHNY and CDR2 SVGAGI (reference sequence). The CDR3 has 14 amino acids. This chain's CDR3 is CASSVAGVGGEQFF. The DNA for the CDR3 is TGTGCCAGCAGTGTAGCGGGAGTGGGGGGTGAGCAGTTCTTC.

The chain employs TRBV6-1 and TRBJ1-2; D uncertain. The CDR3 runs 14 residues. From germline, CDR1 is MNHNS and CDR2 SASEGT. Between the trimmed V and J ends, which lost 3 bases and 5 bases, there was a span of 13 bases. CDR3 in amino acids: CASSDREGRYGYTF. CDR3 bases: TGTGCCAGCAGTGACCGGGAGGGTCGTTATGGCTACACCTTC.

The CDR3 protein is CASTGQGGGNTIYF. Here the CDR3 DNA reads TGCGCCAGCACCGGACAGGGTGGAGGAAACACCATATATTTT. The V and J genes are TRBV10-1 and TRBJ1-3; the match to TRBD1 covers 8 bases. Germline V gives CDR1 WNHNN, CDR2 SYGVQD (reference sequence). V dropped 7 bases and J dropped 4; count of bases not matched to a gene: 6. The CDR3 loop spans 14 amino acids.

The chain combines TRBV7-3 with TRBJ2-1; D call uncertain. With 3 bases removed from V and 2 bases from J, the gap between germline ends came to 8 bases. Germline lookup yields CDR1 SGHTA and CDR2 FQGTGA. This CDR3 has 14 amino acids. CDR3 amino acids: CASSFSAPYNEQFF. CDR3 coding DNA: TGTGCCAGCAGCTTTTCCGCACCCTACAATGAGCAGTTCTTC.

The genes are TRBV6-1 and TRBJ2-4, with TRBD2 matching 7 bases. The CDR3 length is 17 residues. J gave up 7 bases and V 0 bases, and 12 bases lay outside the gene matches. Germline V lookup: CDR1 MNHNS, CDR2 SASEGT. The DNA for the CDR3 is TGTGCCAGCAGTGAAGCTTGGGCGGGAGCCACCGGGAACATTCAGTACTTC. This gives the protein CASSEAWAGATGNIQYF.

The chain employs TRBV28 and TRBJ1-1; D unresolved. Between the trimmed V and J ends, which lost 4 bases and 0 bases, there was a span of 6 bases. CDR1 is MDHEN, CDR2 SYDVKM, per germline. The CDR3 contains 13 residues. CDR3 bases: TGTGCCAGCAGTTCGTCCATGAACACTGAAGCTTTCTTT. It is translated as CASSSSMNTEAFF.

This chain uses TRBV28 with TRBJ1-1; possible D gene TRBD1, 6 bases. CDR1 MDHEN and CDR2 SYDVKM come from the germline V gene. The V gene lost 6 bases and the J gene lost 3 bases, with 17 bases spanning the gap. This CDR3 spans 15 amino acids. The CDR3 region has the DNA TGTGCCAGCAGACGAGCACAGGGTGGAGACACTGAAGCTTTCTTT. This sequence encodes CASRRAQGGDTEAFF.

The chain links TRBV18 to TRBJ2-7; 7 bases align to TRBD1. This CDR3 region has 14 residues. V shed 5 bases, J shed 2 bases, and the junction held 6 bases outside the gene matches. Per the germline V gene, CDR1 is KGHSH and CDR2 is LQKENI. The CDR3 DNA reads TGTGCCAGCTCAGCCGGGACAGCCACCTACGAGCAGTACTTC. Protein product: CASSAGTATYEQYF.

This clone was picked up a small number of times. The J gene is TRBJ1-3, the V gene TRBV20-1; D remains ambiguous. The CDR3 is made up of 11 amino acids. Germline lookup yields CDR1 DFQATT and CDR2 SNEGSKA (reference sequence). The V end was cut by 5 bases, the J end by 4 bases, with 6 bases between. The CDR3 reads CSAFTGNTIYF. CDR3 nucleotide sequence: TGCAGTGCTTTTACCGGAAACACCATATATTTT.

The chain couples TRBV28 to TRBJ1-1; no clear D gene. Germline CDR1 and CDR2: MDHEN and SYDVKM. V dropped 6 bases and J dropped 1 base, with 27 bases sitting between them. This CDR3 region has 19 residues. The DNA for the CDR3 is TGTGCCAGCAGCCCTCGAATGTCGGGAAAATCAAATAGGAACACTGAAGCTTTCTTT. Translating it yields CASSPRMSGKSNRNTEAFF.